Below are 21 T cell receptor beta chains sequenced from a single sample in a study of OX40 agonist ivuxolimab in advanced cancers. Clones were sequenced by immunoSEQ multiplex PCR, and TCRdb holds only the in-frame ones, with some missing. The top ten hold approximately 0.43% of the sample, which has fewer than 95,000 clones, approximately 90% seen once. This specimen was CD4+ or CD8+ T cells sorted from blood, taken in a trial of the OX40 agonist ivuxolimab. The source is an adult with an advanced solid tumor such as melanoma, head and neck, liver or kidney cancer.

Here the CDR3 reads CASRKGTGGNQPQHF. The CDR3, as DNA: TGTGCCAGCAGAAAAGGGACGGGTGGCAATCAGCCCCAGCATTTT. The V and J genes are TRBV7-2 and TRBJ1-5, with D perhaps matching TRBD1 (5 bases). This CDR3 has 15 residues. Germline CDR1 reads SGHTA; CDR2 reads FQGNSA. V dropped 6 bases and J dropped 2 bases, with 14 bases sitting between them.

This clone has just one count. V gene TRBV6-1 combines with J gene TRBJ2-7; D is ambiguous. Deletions cut 3 bases from V and 3 bases from J, with 3 bases between. In germline, CDR1 is MNHNS, CDR2 SASEGT. This CDR3 has 11 residues. CDR3 coding DNA: TGTGCCAGCAGTGACTACTACGAGCAGTACTTC. Protein product: CASSDYYEQYF.

This sequence joins TRBV29-1 and TRBJ2-1; no firm D call. This CDR3 is built from 15 residues. CDR1 SQVTM and CDR2 ANQGSEA come from the germline V gene. The V end lost 4 bases, the J end lost 0 bases, and 13 bases lay between the germline ends. Here the CDR3 reads CSVVGFVLSYNEQFF. The CDR3 DNA follows: TGCAGCGTTGTTGGTTTCGTGCTCTCCTACAATGAGCAGTTCTTC.

This clone was recorded once. The V call is TRBV7-9, the J call TRBJ1-6; D is undetermined. Germline-derived CDR1 and CDR2 are SEHNR and FQNEAQ (reference sequence). This CDR3 has 13 residues. Trimming took 0 bases from V and 8 from J, leaving 5 bases between them. CDR3 loop: CASSLARYSPLHF. CDR3 nucleotides: TGTGCCAGCAGCTTAGCGCGGTATTCACCCCTCCACTTT.

The chain links TRBV28 to TRBJ2-7; 7 nucleotides line up with TRBD1. Trimming removed 8 bases from V and 3 bases from J; junction bases left unmatched: 7. Germline lookup yields CDR1 MDHEN and CDR2 SYDVKM. This CDR3 region has 13 residues. CDR3 coding DNA: TGTGCCAGCGTCCCGGGACAGAGCTACGAGCAGTACTTC. Translated, it gives CASVPGQSYEQYF.

V usage is TRBV5-4 and J usage is TRBJ1-1, with D possibly being TRBD1 (5 bases). Germline CDR1 SGHNT, CDR2 YYREEE (reference sequence). Trimming removed 0 bases at V and 1 base at J, with 7 bases between. This CDR3 spans 14 amino acids. The CDR3 DNA reads TGTGCCAGCAGCTTGGGACAGAGGAACACTGAAGCTTTCTTT. Protein: CASSLGQRNTEAFF.

The genes are TRBV11-3 and TRBJ2-7; 7 bases are a match to TRBD2. The V and J ends lost 1 base and 4 bases, in that order; junction bases with no gene match: 7. From germline, CDR1 is SGHNT and CDR2 YENEEA. The CDR3 runs 15 residues. The chain's CDR3 is CASSLGGGATYEQYF. CDR3 nucleotide sequence: TGTGCCAGCAGCTTAGGGGGAGGGGCTACTTACGAGCAGTACTTC.

The V gene is TRBV11-1, the J gene TRBJ1-2; 7 bases are a match to TRBD1. V gave up 5 bases and J gave up 8 bases; unmatched junction bases: 11. Germline CDR1 and CDR2: SGHAT and FQDESV (reference sequence). This CDR3 spans 14 amino acids. CDR3 coding DNA: TGTGCCAGCAGCAGAAAAGGGGGCGAGGAAGGCTACACCTTC. Amino acid sequence: CASSRKGGEEGYTF.

This clone was recorded only once. This sequence joins TRBV6-1 and TRBJ2-1; TRBD1 might be the D (6 bases). The CDR3 has 12 residues. Germline CDR1 is MNHNS and CDR2 is SASEGT. Trimming pared 7 bases from V and 8 bases from J, leaving 12 bases between. CDR3 bases: TGTGCCAGCATTACAGGGTTCGATGAGCAGTTCTTC. Translated, it gives CASITGFDEQFF.

The chain has TRBV11-3 and TRBJ2-3; a weak D match, TRBD1 (6 bases). Trimming pared 6 bases from V and 7 bases from J, leaving 17 bases between. The germline CDR1 and CDR2 sequences are SGHNT and YENEEA. The CDR3 contains 14 residues. The CDR3 sequence: CASSQGFVFYTQYF. For the CDR3, the DNA is TGTGCCAGCAGTCAGGGGTTTGTTTTTTATACGCAGTATTTT. The full variable domain, its missing parts supplied by reference TRBV11-3 and TRBJ2-3, is EAGVVQSPRYKIIEKKQPVAFWCNPISGHNTLYWYLQNLGQGPELLIRYENEEAVDDSQLPKDRFSAERLKGVDSTLKIQPAELGDSAVYLCASSQGFVFYTQYFGPGTRLTVL.

The chain uses TRBV6-1 and TRBJ1-5; tentatively, D is TRBD1 (6 bases). This CDR3 has 14 amino acids. In germline, CDR1 is MNHNS, CDR2 SASEGT. Trimming cost V 6 bases and J 4 bases, with 13 bases left between them. CDR3 amino acids: CASRALQGNQPQHF. The DNA of the CDR3 is TGTGCCAGCAGAGCCCTACAGGGAAATCAGCCCCAGCATTTT.

The chain links TRBV11-3 to TRBJ1-2; D uncertain. V gave up 5 bases and J gave up 6 bases, with 16 bases separating them. The CDR3 totals 14 residues. Germline-derived CDR1 and CDR2 are SGHNT and YENEEA. This CDR3 is CASSLAASADGYTF. The DNA of the CDR3 is TGTGCCAGCAGCCTAGCCGCGTCAGCCGATGGCTACACCTTC.

This sequence joins TRBV19 and TRBJ2-1; 11 bases match TRBD2. The junction had 10 bases not matched to a gene; V was cut back by 8 bases and J by 4 bases. The CDR3 sequence is 16 residues long. CDR1 is LNHDA, CDR2 SQIVND, per germline (reference sequence). The CDR3: CASRLGGLADYNEQFF. The CDR3 DNA reads as TGTGCCAGTCGTTTAGGGGGACTAGCGGATTACAATGAGCAGTTCTTC.

This chain joins TRBV4-3 and TRBJ2-7; D is perhaps TRBD1 (6 bases). CDR3 size: 15 residues. With 1 base removed from V and 3 bases from J, the gap between germline ends came to 13 bases. CDR1 is LGHNA and CDR2 is YSLEER in the germline V gene. Written as DNA, the CDR3 is TGCGCCAGCAGCCAAGGGGCCGAGGACAGCTACGAGCAGTACTTC. As protein: CASSQGAEDSYEQYF.

For this clone: The germline gene is not matched at one end of the junction; a read error may be the cause. The rearrangement joins TRBV7-3 to TRBJ2-6; D remains ambiguous. Germline CDR1 is SGHTA and CDR2 is FQGTGA. The CDR3 consists of 16 residues. The CDR3 DNA follows: TGTGCCAGCAGCGTAACAGACTCGACAGGGGCCAACGTCCTGACTTTC. This encodes CASSVTDSTGANVLTF.

This clone showed up just once. The J gene is TRBJ2-7, the V gene TRBV15; weak D call: TRBD2 (6 bases). Germline V gene lookup returns CDR1 LNHNV and CDR2 YYDKDF (reference sequence). The CDR3 spans 15 residues. The germline V and J ends were trimmed by 5 bases and 1 base, with 15 bases remaining between them. As DNA, the CDR3 is TGTGCCACCAGCCCGAGGCTGGGGGGATCCTACGAGCAGTACTTC. This translates into CATSPRLGGSYEQYF.

The gene calls are TRBV28 and TRBJ1-2, with a weak D call TRBD1 (6 bases). This CDR3 is built from 13 residues. Germline CDR1 reads MDHEN; CDR2 reads SYDVKM. The V end lost 8 bases, the J end lost 2 bases, and 12 bases lay between the germline ends. The CDR3 coding sequence is TGTGCCAGCCAAGGGGGGAGAAACTATGGCTACACCTTC. Its protein is CASQGGRNYGYTF.

The chain carries TRBV19 and TRBJ2-2; the D call may be TRBD1 or TRBD2 (7 bases each). The CDR3 covers 13 residues. Germline V gives CDR1 LNHDA, CDR2 SQIVND (reference sequence). Trimming cost V 6 bases and J 10 bases, with 15 bases left between them. CDR3: CASRAQGGQELFF. CDR3 bases: TGTGCCAGTAGAGCTCAGGGGGGGCAGGAGCTGTTTTTT.

This sequence joins TRBV4-2 and TRBJ2-2; TRBD2 matches 8 bases. The V segment lost 0 bases and the J segment 4 bases; nucleotides outside the gene matches: 7. This CDR3 is 17 amino acids long. Germline CDR1 is LGHNA and CDR2 is YNFKEQ. CDR3 sequence: CASSQDSSGGVTGELFF. CDR3 coding DNA: TGTGCCAGCAGCCAAGATAGTTCGGGAGGGGTCACCGGGGAGCTGTTTTTT.

The J gene is TRBJ2-1, the V gene TRBV5-4; TRBD1 aligns across 8 bases. CDR3 length: 15 residues. The V segment lost 4 bases and the J segment 9 bases; nucleotides outside the gene matches: 12. The V gene's germline CDR1 is SGHNT and CDR2 YYREEE (reference sequence). CDR3 amino acids: CASSRPTGAAGEQFF. The CDR3 DNA follows: TGTGCCAGCAGCCGCCCGACAGGGGCCGCTGGTGAGCAGTTCTTC.

Concerning this clone: The sample has other DNA sequences that encode this CDR3 too. This rearrangement joins TRBV5-1 to TRBJ2-5, with D perhaps assigned TRBD1 or TRBD2 (5 bases each). This CDR3 contains 14 residues. Germline loops: CDR1 SGHRS, CDR2 YFSETQ. V lost 0 bases and J 2 bases, leaving 8 bases between the germline ends. The DNA of the CDR3 is TGCGCCAGCAGCTTGGAGGGACGGCAAGAGACCCAGTACTTC. Protein sequence: CASSLEGRQETQYF.